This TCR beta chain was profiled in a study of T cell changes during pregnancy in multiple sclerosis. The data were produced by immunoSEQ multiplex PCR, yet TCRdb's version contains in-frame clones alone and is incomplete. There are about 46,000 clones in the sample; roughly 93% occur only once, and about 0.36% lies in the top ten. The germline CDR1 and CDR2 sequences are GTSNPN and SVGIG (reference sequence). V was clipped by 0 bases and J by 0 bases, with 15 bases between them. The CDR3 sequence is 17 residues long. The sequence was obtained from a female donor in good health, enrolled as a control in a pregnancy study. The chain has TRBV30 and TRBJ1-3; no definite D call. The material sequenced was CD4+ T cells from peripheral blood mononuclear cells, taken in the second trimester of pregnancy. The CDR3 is CAWSVPPYRSSGNTIYF. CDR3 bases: TGTGCCTGGAGTGTACCTCCTTACAGAAGCTCTGGAAACACCATATATTTT.